Following are 13 T cell receptor beta chains from one sample sequenced in a study of early T cells in non-severe SARS-CoV-2 infection. TCRdb processed the 5' RACE reads anew with MiXCR; each CDR3 protein has one entry. The repertoire holds some 71,000 distinct CDR3 sequences, with roughly 10% as singletons. This specimen was whole blood, taken at baseline. The origin of the receptors is an adult who was a healthcare worker with PCR-confirmed SARS-CoV-2 infection or an uninfected control (not recorded which).

This CDR3 is CASSTRAAVGGKDEKLFF. CDR3 coding DNA: TGTGCCAGCTCGACCCGGGCGGCGGTGGGAGGGAAGGATGAAAAACTGTTTTTT. V is TRBV4-2 and J is TRBJ1-4; D remains unclear. CDR3 length: 18 amino acids. V was cut by 8 bases and J by 6 bases, with 28 bases left in between. Germline lookup yields CDR1 LGHNA and CDR2 YNFKEQ.

This clonotype was observed a few times. The rearrangement joins TRBV5-4 to TRBJ2-3; 11 bases agree with TRBD2. CDR3 length equals 13 residues. Trimming removed 7 bases from V and 6 bases from J; junction bases left unmatched: 4. Germline-derived CDR1 and CDR2 are SGHNT and YYREEE (reference sequence). CDR3 in DNA: TGTGCCAGCGGGACTAGCGGTATGGATACGCAGTATTTT. This gives the protein CASGTSGMDTQYF.

This clonotype was seen a few times. The chain has TRBV24-1 and TRBJ2-3; 7 nucleotides align to TRBD1. Germline values: CDR1 KGHDR, CDR2 SFDVKD. V lost 7 bases to trimming and J lost 4 bases; unmatched junction nucleotides: 4. The length of the CDR3 is 13 residues. The CDR3 coding sequence is TGTGCCACCAGCAGACAGGGTGCAGATACGCAGTATTTT. It specifies CATSRQGADTQYF.

The table lists this clonotype with a few counts. This chain uses TRBV4-3 with TRBJ1-1, with 7 bases lining up with TRBD1. The germline V gene encodes CDR1 LGHNA and CDR2 YSLEER. V shed 3 bases, J shed 1 base, and the junction held 2 bases outside the gene matches. The CDR3 extends over 14 amino acids. CDR3 region: CASSQTGRNTEAFF. DNA for the CDR3: TGCGCCAGCAGCCAGACAGGGCGGAACACTGAAGCTTTCTTT.

This clonotype has only a few counts. This chain joins TRBV12-3 or TRBV12-4 and TRBJ1-2, with 7 bases aligning to TRBD1. J was trimmed by 8 bases and V by 6 bases; bases with no gene match: 12. The CDR3 loop spans 14 amino acids. The CDR3 sequence: CASRSGSGGQGYTF. CDR3 coding DNA: TGTGCCAGCAGGTCTGGATCAGGGGGTCAGGGCTACACCTTC.

This clonotype came up many times. This sequence joins TRBV11-2 and TRBJ2-7; the D gene could be TRBD1 or TRBD2 (5 bases each). CDR1 is SGHAT, CDR2 FQNNGV, per germline. The CDR3 covers 14 residues. The V and J ends lost 3 bases and 0 bases respectively, with 9 bases between them. The CDR3 spells CASSLGRISYEQYF. The CDR3, as DNA: TGTGCCAGCAGCTTGGGACGGATCTCCTACGAGCAGTACTTC.

The V gene is TRBV7-2, the J gene TRBJ2-2; perhaps TRBD2 as D (5 bases). The CDR3 loop spans 15 amino acids. Germline lookup yields CDR1 SGHTA and CDR2 FQGNSA. Trimming removed 5 bases from V and 8 bases from J, with 18 bases in between. The CDR3 coding sequence is TGTGCCAGCAGCCCTTGGGGAGTAACCTCAGGGGAGCTGTTTTTT. Protein: CASSPWGVTSGELFF.

For the CDR3, the DNA is TGTGCCAGCAGTTTGACAGGCCTGCAGGACGAGCAGTACTTC. This sequence encodes CASSLTGLQDEQYF. This chain connects TRBV12-3 or TRBV12-4 to TRBJ2-7; possibly TRBD1 for D (6 bases). V lost 3 bases to trimming and J lost 5 bases, with 14 bases between them. This CDR3 is 14 amino acids long.

In this sample, this clonotype turned up a few times. The chain links TRBV14 to TRBJ2-3, with D perhaps TRBD1 (5 bases). CDR3 size: 15 residues. CDR1 and CDR2 (germline): SGHDN, FVKESK. Trimming cost V 2 bases and J 2 bases, with 11 bases left between them. The CDR3 DNA follows: TGTGCCAGCAGCCAACACAGGACGCTCACAGATACGCAGTATTTT. Translation gives CASSQHRTLTDTQYF.

The table lists this clonotype with a few counts. The gene calls are TRBV5-5 and TRBJ2-7, with D maybe TRBD2 (6 bases). Germline V gene sequence: CDR1 SGHKS, CDR2 YYEKEE (reference sequence). With 1 base removed from V and 0 bases from J, the gap between germline ends came to 14 bases. The length of the CDR3 is 16 residues. This CDR3 reads CASSLMVGGFSYEQYF. The CDR3 DNA sequence: TGTGCCAGCAGCTTGATGGTCGGGGGATTCTCCTACGAGCAGTACTTC. The full variable domain, completed using reference TRBV5-5 and TRBJ2-7, is DAGVTQSPTHLIKTRGQQVTLRCSPISGHKSVSWYQQVLGQGPQFIFQYYEKEERGRGNFPDRFSARQFPNYSSELNVNALLLGDSALYLCASSLMVGGFSYEQYFGPGTRLTVT.

About this clonotype: One junction end disagrees with the germline gene, perhaps due to a read error. This rearrangement joins TRBV28 to TRBJ1-1, with 8 bases matching TRBD1. CDR1 MDHEN and CDR2 SYDVKM come from the germline V gene. The CDR3 runs to 13 residues. CDR3 nucleotides: TGTGCCAGCGCCCGGACAGGGTTCGCTGAAGCCTTCTTT. It codes for CASARTGFAEAFF.

This clonotype was observed many times. The rearrangement uses TRBV25-1 and TRBJ2-7; a possible D gene is TRBD1 (5 bases). The V gene's germline CDR1 is MGHDK and CDR2 SYGVNS. Trimming left V 4 bases short and J 3 bases short, with 7 bases between. CDR3 size: 12 residues. CDR3 protein: CASSGQSYEQYF. The CDR3 coding sequence is TGTGCCAGCAGTGGACAGAGCTACGAGCAGTACTTC.

This clonotype was found many times. The V call is TRBV19, the J call TRBJ1-5; 7 bases agree with TRBD1. With V trimmed by 4 bases and J by 7 bases, 13 bases remained unmatched. The CDR3 consists of 16 residues. CDR1 LNHDA and CDR2 SQIVND come from the germline V gene (reference sequence). The DNA for the CDR3 is TGTGCCAGTAGTAAACTTGGGGATATGACAGGGCAGCCCCAGCATTTT. Amino acids: CASSKLGDMTGQPQHF.